These 2 T cell receptor beta chains originate from one sample sequenced in a study of T-cell reconstitution after alpha-beta-depleted transplantation in children. The library targeted TCRbeta and was prepared with unique molecular identifiers. TCRdb fed the PCR reads into MiXCR, producing one record per CDR3 protein. The sample shows about 580,000 distinct CDR3 sequences, roughly 24% of them seen only once. Source: PBMCs, mostly from graft donor cells, taken 360 days after TCRalphabeta/CD19-depleted stem cell transplant. These receptors all stem from a boy under two years old who had a stem cell transplant for acute myeloid leukemia, so the T cells may come from the graft donor.

This clonotype came up many times. The chain carries TRBV5-1 and TRBJ2-1; TRBD1 matches 7 bases. Germline lookup yields CDR1 SGHRS and CDR2 YFSETQ. The V and J ends lost 4 bases and 4 bases, in that order; junction bases with no gene match: 14. This CDR3 contains 17 residues. The CDR3 reads CASSPITGESWYNEQFF. The CDR3 bases are TGCGCCAGCAGCCCGATCACAGGGGAATCTTGGTACAATGAGCAGTTCTTC.

This clonotype has a handful of counts. V and J are TRBV6-1 and TRBJ1-1, with 9 nucleotides matching TRBD1. Germline CDR1 is MNHNS and CDR2 is SASEGT. This CDR3 spans 14 amino acids. V dropped 3 bases and J dropped 5; count of bases not matched to a gene: 4. The DNA of the CDR3 is TGTGCCAGCAGTGACCAGACAGGGGGGACTGAAGCTTTCTTT. Residues: CASSDQTGGTEAFF.